Listed here are 27 T cell receptor beta chains from one sample, sequenced in a study of T cell responses to AZD1222 COVID-19 vaccine. TCRdb's table, derived via immunoSEQ multiplex PCR, lists solely in-frame clones and lacks some. There are roughly 100,000 clones in the sample; around 83% occur only once, and approximately 5% lies in the top ten. Specimen: peripheral blood, collected on day 0 of AZD1222 vaccination. These receptors were collected from an adult in good health.

This clone showed up just a few times. This chain joins TRBV5-6 and TRBJ1-4, with 10 bases fitting TRBD1. This CDR3 has 17 residues. Germline CDR1 is SGHDT and CDR2 is YYEEEE. V dropped 4 bases and J dropped 4; count of bases not matched to a gene: 10. CDR3 residues: CASSLGQGGRGNEKLFF. As DNA, the CDR3 is TGTGCCAGCAGCCTAGGACAGGGGGGACGCGGTAATGAAAAACTGTTTTTT.

This clone was detected only once. The V call is TRBV5-4, the J call TRBJ2-1; 7 bases fit TRBD2. The V gene's germline CDR1 is SGHNT and CDR2 YYREEE (reference sequence). Germline trimming cut 4 bases from V and 8 bases from J; bases unmatched to any gene: 15. The CDR3 runs to 16 residues. The CDR3: CASSLGGSGVGYEQFF. The CDR3 DNA reads as TGTGCCAGCAGCCTGGGCGGAAGCGGGGTAGGGTATGAGCAGTTCTTC.

V gene TRBV9 combines with J gene TRBJ2-5, with unresolved D. The V and J ends lost 0 bases and 5 bases respectively, with 8 bases between them. CDR1 is SGDLS and CDR2 is YYNGEE in the germline V gene. This CDR3 spans 13 amino acids. CDR3 nucleotides: TGTGCCAGCAGCGTAGCGATTAGGGAGACCCAGTACTTC. As protein: CASSVAIRETQYF.

The rearrangement joins TRBV27 to TRBJ2-5; D not certain. Trimming cost V 2 bases and J 2 bases, with 9 bases left between them. The germline V gene has CDR1 MNHEY and CDR2 SMNVEV (reference sequence). The length of the CDR3 is 14 residues. The CDR3 bases are TGTGCCAGCAGTTTAAGGTCCAGTCAAGAGACCCAGTACTTC. Amino acid sequence: CASSLRSSQETQYF.

In regard to this clone: In the same sample, other DNA sequences code for this CDR3. The chain recombines TRBV2 with TRBJ1-4; D may be TRBD1 (5 bases). Per the germline V gene, CDR1 is SNHLY and CDR2 is FYNNEI. The germline V and J ends were trimmed by 4 bases and 3 bases, with 12 bases remaining between them. The CDR3 sequence is 15 residues long. The DNA for the CDR3 is TGTGCCAGCAGTGGTCAGGGTGCGGCTAATGAAAAACTGTTTTTT. Translated: CASSGQGAANEKLFF.

This chain joins TRBV4-1 and TRBJ2-3; 12 bases fit TRBD2. The CDR3 runs 15 residues. The ends lost 3 bases at V and 4 bases at J; junction bases unmatched: 2. Germline CDR1 MGHRA, CDR2 YSYEKL. The CDR3 is CASSQLAGGADTQYF. Written as DNA, the CDR3 is TGCGCCAGCAGCCAGCTAGCGGGGGGGGCAGATACGCAGTATTTT.

The chain uses TRBV2 and TRBJ1-1; 7 bases map to TRBD1. Trimming removed 7 bases from V and 4 bases from J; junction bases left unmatched: 6. The CDR3 extends over 13 amino acids. CDR1 and CDR2 from the germline V gene are SNHLY and FYNNEI. The CDR3 DNA follows: TGTGCCAGCAAGACAGGGTCGGGCACTGAAGCTTTCTTT. Its translation: CASKTGSGTEAFF.

This clone was picked up one time. The chain is built from TRBV5-6 and TRBJ2-1, with 9 bases lining up with TRBD1. The CDR3 spans 17 residues. Losses at the gene ends were 0 bases for V and 7 bases for J; bases not matched to a gene: 11. Germline V gene data show CDR1 as SGHDT and CDR2 as YYEEEE. The CDR3 loop is CASSLVNKNRGQNEQFF. The CDR3 region has the DNA TGTGCCAGCAGCTTGGTCAACAAGAACAGGGGGCAGAATGAGCAGTTCTTC.

The V call is TRBV7-2, the J call TRBJ1-4; D remains unclear. CDR3 length: 13 residues. Germline V gives CDR1 SGHTA, CDR2 FQGNSA. The germline V and J ends were trimmed by 1 base and 7 bases, with 7 bases remaining between them. The CDR3 sequence is CASSLGWAEKLFF. The CDR3 nucleotides read TGTGCCAGCAGCTTAGGGTGGGCTGAAAAACTGTTTTTT.

In this sample, this clone turned up a few times. The chain recombines TRBV5-4 with TRBJ1-2; D is unclear. The germline V gene encodes CDR1 SGHNT and CDR2 YYREEE (reference sequence). CDR3 length equals 14 residues. The V and J ends lost 0 bases and 7 bases respectively, with 13 bases between them. The CDR3 here is CASSLVGQALGYTF. The CDR3 nucleotides read TGTGCCAGCAGCTTGGTAGGTCAGGCCCTTGGCTACACCTTC.

The chain recombines TRBV6-2 or TRBV6-3 with TRBJ2-7, with D hard to call. Germline V CDR1 and CDR2: MNHEY, SVGEGT. V lost 0 bases to trimming and J lost 6 bases, with 3 bases between them. This CDR3 region has 11 residues. The CDR3 coding sequence is TGTGCCAGCAGTTACTCGGCCGAGCAGTACTTC. Encoded protein: CASSYSAEQYF.

The rearrangement joins TRBV15 to TRBJ1-5; D not certain. There are 16 residues in the CDR3. CDR1 and CDR2 from the germline V gene are LNHNV and YYDKDF (reference sequence). Trimming took 0 bases from V and 0 from J, leaving 9 bases between them. The chain's CDR3 is CATSRDLGYSNQPQHF. CDR3 coding DNA: TGTGCCACCAGCAGAGATCTAGGGTATAGCAATCAGCCCCAGCATTTT.

The chain links TRBV5-1 to TRBJ1-1, with 11 positions matching TRBD1. Germline assignment: CDR1 SGHRS and CDR2 YFSETQ. This CDR3 has 13 amino acids. Trimming removed 6 bases from V and 6 bases from J; junction bases left unmatched: 4. CDR3 nucleotides: TGCGCCAGCAATGGGGACAGGGGGTCTGAAGCTTTCTTT. Encoded protein: CASNGDRGSEAFF.

The chain carries TRBV20-1 and TRBJ2-7; no definite D call. Germline CDR1 is DFQATT and CDR2 is SNEGSKA (reference sequence). This CDR3 is 11 amino acids long. Deletions cut 0 bases from V and 11 bases from J, with 11 bases between. CDR3 loop: CSARDGDLKYF. In DNA, the CDR3 is TGCAGTGCTAGAGACGGAGATTTGAAGTACTTC.

V usage is TRBV6-1 and J usage is TRBJ2-2; no clear D. The CDR3 covers 14 residues. Trimming stripped 1 base from V and 8 bases from J, with 11 bases between. Germline values: CDR1 MNHNS, CDR2 SASEGT. The CDR3 sequence is CASSEGSRDGELFF. CDR3 bases: TGTGCCAGCAGTGAAGGGAGCCGCGATGGGGAGCTGTTTTTT.

The gene calls are TRBV6-2 or TRBV6-3 and TRBJ2-7; TRBD2 aligns across 8 bases. The CDR3 is 15 residues long. With 5 bases clipped from V and 2 bases from J, the junction kept 8 bases outside the gene matches. Germline V gives CDR1 MNHEY, CDR2 SVGEGT. The DNA of the CDR3 is TGTGCCAGCAGTCCCGGGGGGGAGCGGGCCTACGAGCAGTACTTC. Translating gives CASSPGGERAYEQYF.

The chain recombines TRBV5-8 with TRBJ1-2; D unresolved. Deletions cut 1 base from V and 8 bases from J, with 12 bases between. This CDR3 has 13 amino acids. Germline V gene data show CDR1 as SGHTS and CDR2 as YDEGEE. The CDR3 nucleotides are TGTGCCAGCAGCTTGTTGGGCCCAGCCGGCTACACCTTC. Translation: CASSLLGPAGYTF.

The V and J genes are TRBV7-3 and TRBJ2-3, with 10 bases lining up with TRBD2. The germline V gene encodes CDR1 SGHTA and CDR2 FQGTGA. The CDR3 totals 16 residues. J gave up 4 bases and V 2 bases, and 6 bases lay outside the gene matches. CDR3 amino acids: CASSLVAGGSADTQYF. Here the CDR3 DNA reads TGTGCCAGCAGCTTAGTAGCGGGGGGCTCGGCAGATACGCAGTATTTT.

The V gene is TRBV6-5, the J gene TRBJ2-7; 12 nucleotides line up with TRBD1. Germline trimming cut 6 bases from V and 6 bases from J; bases unmatched to any gene: 3. Germline V lookup: CDR1 MNHEY, CDR2 SVGAGI. This CDR3 is built from 13 residues. The CDR3 loop reads CASRGQGAIEQYF. The DNA for the CDR3 is TGTGCCAGCAGGGGACAGGGGGCAATCGAGCAGTACTTC.

The chain recombines TRBV5-1 with TRBJ2-5; D remains unclear. The length of the CDR3 is 16 residues. The germline V gene has CDR1 SGHRS and CDR2 YFSETQ. V was cut by 1 base and J by 2 bases, with 15 bases left in between. The CDR3 protein is CASSLTSASGQETQYF. The DNA of the CDR3 is TGCGCCAGCAGCTTGACCTCGGCCTCAGGACAAGAGACCCAGTACTTC.

The gene calls are TRBV6-5 and TRBJ2-2; the match to TRBD2 covers 9 bases. Germline values: CDR1 MNHEY, CDR2 SVGAGI. The CDR3 contains 15 residues. J lost 0 bases, V lost 6 bases, and 2 bases had no gene match. The CDR3 bases are TGTGCCAGCAGATTAGCGGGGGCGAACACCGGGGAGCTGTTTTTT. Its translation is CASRLAGANTGELFF.

In its sample, this clone was seen once. The CDR3 reads CASSLEYEQYF. DNA for the CDR3: TGTGCCAGCAGCCTGGAGTACGAGCAGTACTTC. The J gene is TRBJ2-7, the V gene TRBV7-9; unclear D gene. The germline gives CDR1 SEHNR, CDR2 FQNEAQ (reference sequence). The CDR3 sequence is 11 residues long. The V end lost 5 bases, the J end lost 4 bases, and 6 bases lay between the germline ends.

The chain couples TRBV6-5 to TRBJ1-4; 9 bases align to TRBD1. There are 13 residues in the CDR3. V was clipped by 7 bases and J by 8 bases; unmatched bases: 5. Germline V gene data show CDR1 as MNHEY and CDR2 as SVGAGI. The CDR3 coding sequence is TGTGCCAGCATGAACAGGGGGCGCGAAAAACTGTTTTTT. Residues: CASMNRGREKLFF.

A few counts support this clone. V gene TRBV5-1 combines with J gene TRBJ1-2; D is ambiguous. The CDR3 loop spans 13 amino acids. V lost 1 base and J 6 bases, leaving 10 bases between the germline ends. Germline CDR1 and CDR2: SGHRS and YFSETQ. The DNA for the CDR3 is TGCGCCAGCAGCTTGCCCGCCATGGATGGCTACACCTTC. Protein: CASSLPAMDGYTF.

The genes are TRBV6-5 and TRBJ1-4; unclear D gene. V dropped 6 bases and J dropped 5 bases, with 13 bases sitting between them. CDR3 length equals 14 residues. Germline V gives CDR1 MNHEY, CDR2 SVGAGI. The CDR3 spells CASRAWEANEKLFF. The CDR3 region has the DNA TGTGCCAGCAGAGCGTGGGAGGCCAATGAAAAACTGTTTTTT.

The sample holds a few counts of this clone. The chain joins TRBV28 to TRBJ1-1; no clear D gene. Trimming left V 6 bases short and J 8 bases short, with 16 bases between. The CDR3 has 13 amino acids. Looked up from germline, CDR1 is MDHEN and CDR2 is SYDVKM. The CDR3 DNA is TGTGCCAGCAGAAGCCAGGTCCGTCCCGAAGCTTTCTTT. It is translated as CASRSQVRPEAFF.

J is TRBJ1-3 and V is TRBV18, with D tentatively TRBD1 (5 bases). Germline V gene data show CDR1 as KGHSH and CDR2 as LQKENI. The CDR3 has 14 amino acids. V dropped 5 bases and J dropped 0 bases, with 8 bases sitting between them. CDR3 in DNA: TGTGCCAGCTCAGGGGGGATCTCTGGAAACACCATATATTTT. This codes for CASSGGISGNTIYF.